This T cell receptor beta chain came from a study of cytomegalovirus exposure and HLA in healthy donors. In the PCR, 60 Vbeta and 13 Jbeta primers were used. Sequencing was performed with immunoSEQ multiplex PCR; in TCRdb, only in-frame clones are kept and a portion is missing. The sample includes more than 150,000 clones, 80% seen only once; the top ten take 1.3% to 1.5%. This clone was observed a handful of times. Its antigen is currently unknown. Findings of the study overall: Compared with the approximately 680-donor mean, an Asian-associated ancestry cluster reportedly had fewer N-insertions, according to a later analysis.

The V gene's germline CDR1 is SGHTA and CDR2 FQGNSA. Trimming took 7 bases from V and 4 from J, leaving 10 bases between them. CDR3 length: 13 amino acids. This clonotype was obtained from a girl aged 10-17 years in good health and CMV-seropositive. The chain has TRBV7-2 and TRBJ2-2, with D possibly being TRBD1 (5 bases). Sequences were obtained from PBMCs. The CDR3 DNA reads as TGTGCCAGCAACCAGGGCGTCACCGGGGAGCTGTTTTTT. Translated: CASNQGVTGELFF.